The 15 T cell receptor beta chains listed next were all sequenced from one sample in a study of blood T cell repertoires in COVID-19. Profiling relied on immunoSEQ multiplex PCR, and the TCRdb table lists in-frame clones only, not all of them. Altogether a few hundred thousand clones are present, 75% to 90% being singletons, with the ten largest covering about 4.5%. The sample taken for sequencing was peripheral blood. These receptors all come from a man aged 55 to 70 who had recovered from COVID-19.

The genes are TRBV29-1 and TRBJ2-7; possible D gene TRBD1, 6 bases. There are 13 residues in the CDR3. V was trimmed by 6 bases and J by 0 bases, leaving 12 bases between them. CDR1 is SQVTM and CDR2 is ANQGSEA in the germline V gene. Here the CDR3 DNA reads TGCAGCGTGGCTGACAGGCTCTCCTACGAGCAGTACTTC. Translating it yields CSVADRLSYEQYF.

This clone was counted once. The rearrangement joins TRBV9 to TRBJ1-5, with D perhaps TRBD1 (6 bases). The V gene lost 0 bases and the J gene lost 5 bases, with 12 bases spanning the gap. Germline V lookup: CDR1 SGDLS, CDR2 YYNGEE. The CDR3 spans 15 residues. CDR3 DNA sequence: TGTGCCAGCAGCGTAGGGGTTGGGGGCGATCAGCCCCAGCATTTT. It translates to CASSVGVGGDQPQHF.

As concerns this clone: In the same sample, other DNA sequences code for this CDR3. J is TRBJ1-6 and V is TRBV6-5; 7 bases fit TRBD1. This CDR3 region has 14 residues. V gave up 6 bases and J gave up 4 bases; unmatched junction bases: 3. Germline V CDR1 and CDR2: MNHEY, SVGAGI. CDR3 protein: CASSPGQYNSPLHF. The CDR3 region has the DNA TGTGCCAGCAGCCCGGGACAGTATAATTCACCCCTCCACTTT.

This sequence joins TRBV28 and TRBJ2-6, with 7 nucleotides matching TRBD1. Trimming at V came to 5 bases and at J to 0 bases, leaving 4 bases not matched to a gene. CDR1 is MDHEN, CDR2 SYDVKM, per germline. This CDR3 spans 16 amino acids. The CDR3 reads CASSEGAHSGANVLTF. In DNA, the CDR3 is TGTGCCAGCAGTGAGGGGGCCCACTCTGGGGCCAACGTCCTGACTTTC.

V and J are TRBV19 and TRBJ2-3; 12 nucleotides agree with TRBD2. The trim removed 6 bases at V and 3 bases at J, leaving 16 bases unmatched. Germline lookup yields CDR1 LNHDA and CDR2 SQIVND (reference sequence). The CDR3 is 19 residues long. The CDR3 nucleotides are TGTGCCAGTAGCTTAATACGGCTAGCGGGGGGGCCAGGTACAGATACGCAGTATTTT. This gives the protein CASSLIRLAGGPGTDTQYF.

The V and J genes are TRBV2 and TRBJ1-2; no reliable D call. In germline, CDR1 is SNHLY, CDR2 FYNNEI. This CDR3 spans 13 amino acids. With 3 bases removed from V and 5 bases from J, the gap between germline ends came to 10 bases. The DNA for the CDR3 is TGTGCCAGCAGTGAGGCAGGATTGTATGGCTACACCTTC. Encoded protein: CASSEAGLYGYTF.

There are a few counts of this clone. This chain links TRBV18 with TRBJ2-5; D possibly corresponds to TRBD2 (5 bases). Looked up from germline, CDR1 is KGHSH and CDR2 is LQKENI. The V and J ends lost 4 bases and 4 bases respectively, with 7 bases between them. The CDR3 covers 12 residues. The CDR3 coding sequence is TGTGCCAGCTCACAACTAGGAGAGACCCAGTACTTC. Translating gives CASSQLGETQYF.

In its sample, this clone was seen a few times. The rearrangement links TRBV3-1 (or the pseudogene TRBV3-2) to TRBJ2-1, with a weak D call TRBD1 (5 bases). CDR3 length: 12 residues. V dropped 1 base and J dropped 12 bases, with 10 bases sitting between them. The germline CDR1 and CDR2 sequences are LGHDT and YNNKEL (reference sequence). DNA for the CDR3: TGTGCCAGCAGCCAAGGGTCAGGGTCGCAGTTCTTC. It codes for CASSQGSGSQFF.

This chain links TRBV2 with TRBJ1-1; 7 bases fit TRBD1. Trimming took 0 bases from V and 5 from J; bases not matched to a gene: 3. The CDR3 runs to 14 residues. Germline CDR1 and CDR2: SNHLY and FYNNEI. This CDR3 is CASSEARGSTEAFF. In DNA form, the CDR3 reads TGTGCCAGCAGTGAAGCCAGGGGGTCTACTGAAGCTTTCTTT.

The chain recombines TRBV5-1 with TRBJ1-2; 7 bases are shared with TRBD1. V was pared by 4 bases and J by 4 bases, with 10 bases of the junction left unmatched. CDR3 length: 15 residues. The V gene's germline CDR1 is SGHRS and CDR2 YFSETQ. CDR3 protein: CASSDSPTGTYGYTF. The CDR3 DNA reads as TGCGCCAGCAGCGATTCACCGACAGGGACCTATGGCTACACCTTC.

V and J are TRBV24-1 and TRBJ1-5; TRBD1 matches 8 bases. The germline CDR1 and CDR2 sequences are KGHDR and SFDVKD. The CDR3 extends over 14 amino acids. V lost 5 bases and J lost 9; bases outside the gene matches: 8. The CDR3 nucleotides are TGTGCCACCAGTGCAGGGGGCTGGTATCTGCCCCAGCATTTT. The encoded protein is CATSAGGWYLPQHF.

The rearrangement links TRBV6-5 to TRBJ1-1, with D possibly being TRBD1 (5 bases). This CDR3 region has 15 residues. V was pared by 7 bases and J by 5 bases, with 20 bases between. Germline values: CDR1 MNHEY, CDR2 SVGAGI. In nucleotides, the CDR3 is TGTGCCAGCACCCTAGCGGGGGTCGGGGGGACTGAAGCTTTCTTT. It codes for CASTLAGVGGTEAFF.

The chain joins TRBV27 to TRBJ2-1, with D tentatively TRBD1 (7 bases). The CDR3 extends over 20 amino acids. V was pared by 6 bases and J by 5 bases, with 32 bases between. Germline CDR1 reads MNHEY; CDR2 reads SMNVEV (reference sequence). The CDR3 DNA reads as TGTGCCAGCAGGGGGGCCCGGGACAGTTCCCGGGGGTATTTCCACAATGAGCAGTTCTTC. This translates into CASRGARDSSRGYFHNEQFF.

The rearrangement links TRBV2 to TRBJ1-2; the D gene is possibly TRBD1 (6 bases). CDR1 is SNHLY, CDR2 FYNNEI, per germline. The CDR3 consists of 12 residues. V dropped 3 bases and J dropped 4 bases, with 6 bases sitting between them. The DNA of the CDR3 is TGTGCCAGCAGTGACAGGGGCTATGGCTACACCTTC. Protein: CASSDRGYGYTF. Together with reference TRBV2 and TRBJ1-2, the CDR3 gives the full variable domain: EPEVTQTPSHQVTQMGQEVILRCVPISNHLYFYWYRQILGQKVEFLVSFYNNEISEKSEIFDDQFSVERPDGSNFTLKIRSTKLEDSAMYFCASSDRGYGYTFGSGTRLTVV.

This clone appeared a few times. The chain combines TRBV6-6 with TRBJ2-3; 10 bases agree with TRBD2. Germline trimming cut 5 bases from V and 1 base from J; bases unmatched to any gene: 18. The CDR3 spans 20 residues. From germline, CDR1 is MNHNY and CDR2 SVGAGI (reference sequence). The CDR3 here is CASSPRTTSGPSRGTDTQYF. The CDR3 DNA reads TGTGCCAGCAGTCCTCGGACGACTAGCGGGCCTTCTAGAGGCACAGATACGCAGTATTTT.